The T cell receptor beta chain described here comes from a study of shared clonotypes between healthy human individuals. Splitting of CD4+ cells produced CD45RA+ naive and CD45RA-negative memory subsets. The CDR3 length is 14 residues. CDR1 and CDR2 from the germline V gene are MNHEY and SMNVEV (reference sequence). The V end was cut by 1 base, the J end by 15 bases, with 18 bases between. The study's findings and limits: Although depth was large, rarefaction showed that sequencing of the sorted subsets was incomplete.

Generated by immunoSEQ multiplex PCR, the TCRdb table keeps only in-frame clones and is missing some. The sample shows over a million clones, approximately 96% of them seen only once. A single count supports this clone. Its antigen is as yet unknown. Sequencing was carried out using naive CD4+ T cells sorted from blood. Indicated subset: CD45RA+ positively selected. V is TRBV27 and J is TRBJ2-2; the D gene is possibly TRBD1 (6 bases). The TCR comes from a man aged 25-45 years in good health. In DNA, the CDR3 is TGTGCCAGCAGTTTATTGGGATCGGACAGCCGTTTGTTTTTT. It codes for CASSLLGSDSRLFF.